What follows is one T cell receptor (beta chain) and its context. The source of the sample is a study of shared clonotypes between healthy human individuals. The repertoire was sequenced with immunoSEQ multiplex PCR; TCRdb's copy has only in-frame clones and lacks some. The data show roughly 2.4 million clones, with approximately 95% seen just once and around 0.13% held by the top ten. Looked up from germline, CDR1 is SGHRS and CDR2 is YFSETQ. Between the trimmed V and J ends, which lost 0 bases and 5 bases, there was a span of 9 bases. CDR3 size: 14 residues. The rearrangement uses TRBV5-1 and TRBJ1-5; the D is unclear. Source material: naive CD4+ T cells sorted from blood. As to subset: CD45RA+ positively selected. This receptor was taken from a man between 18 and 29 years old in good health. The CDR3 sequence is CASSLGFGDQPQHF. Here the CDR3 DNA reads TGCGCCAGCAGCTTGGGGTTCGGGGATCAGCCCCAGCATTTT. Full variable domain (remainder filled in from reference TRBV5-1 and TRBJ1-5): KAGVTQTPRYLIKTRGQQVTLSCSPISGHRSVSWYQQTPGQGLQFLFEYFSETQRNKGNFPGRFSGRQFSNSRSEMNVSTLELGDSALYLCASSLGFGDQPQHFGDGTRLSIL.